Sequencing of this T cell receptor beta chain was carried out in a study of shared clonotypes between healthy human individuals. Between the trimmed V and J ends, which lost 0 bases and 4 bases, there was a span of 14 bases. The germline gives CDR1 SGHRS, CDR2 YFSETQ. The CDR3 totals 16 residues. Assay used: immunoSEQ multiplex PCR; TCRdb lists only in-frame clones, some missing. This table has approximately 2,000,000 clones, under 95% appearing once. The chain combines TRBV5-1 with TRBJ1-3; D may be TRBD1 (6 bases). Sequenced material: naive CD4+ T cells from PBMCs. The subset is: CD45RA+ positively selected. The sequence derives from a man younger than 30 in good health. Some clones in this sample may be carry-over from other donors' samples. The CDR3 spells CASSLGPGARGNTIYF. In DNA, the CDR3 is TGCGCCAGCAGCTTGGGACCAGGGGCAAGGGGAAACACCATATATTTT.